This T cell receptor (beta chain) was sequenced during a study of vaccination and CD4 T cells after COVID-19. For the study at large: Collection of post-COVID samples occurred a median around 94 days after diagnosis, spanning a range of 35 to 161. Cultures designated as controls were supplied with a CEFX pool, an HIV-1 Nef pool, or no peptide.

With 1 base clipped from V and 1 base from J, the junction kept 12 bases outside the gene matches. CDR3 length: 18 residues. Germline V gives CDR1 SGHTA, CDR2 FQGNSA. The treatment denotes: approximately 10-day PBMC culture with coronavirus spike peptide pools or control peptides (ViraFEST assay). ViraFEST expanded antigen-specific T cells with peptide pools, then sequenced TCRs. Note on this clonotype: Its antigen is still unknown.

The Oncomine TCR Beta short-read assay was applied to DNA of cultured CD4+ T cells. DNA came from CD4+ T cells after culture. TCRdb reanalysed the PCR reads using MiXCR and keeps one entry per CDR3 protein. The table records more than 7,500 distinct CDR3 sequences, approximately 60% of them present only once. This TCR came from a human donor who had recovered from COVID-19. The sample taken for sequencing was CD4+ T cells from blood, cultured in vitro. This sequence joins TRBV7-2 and TRBJ1-1, with 7 bases identical to TRBD1. CDR3 in amino acids: CASSLGLRQGGWNTEAFF. CDR3 DNA sequence: TGTGCCAGCAGCTTAGGCCTCAGACAGGGCGGTTGGAACACTGAAGCTTTCTTT.